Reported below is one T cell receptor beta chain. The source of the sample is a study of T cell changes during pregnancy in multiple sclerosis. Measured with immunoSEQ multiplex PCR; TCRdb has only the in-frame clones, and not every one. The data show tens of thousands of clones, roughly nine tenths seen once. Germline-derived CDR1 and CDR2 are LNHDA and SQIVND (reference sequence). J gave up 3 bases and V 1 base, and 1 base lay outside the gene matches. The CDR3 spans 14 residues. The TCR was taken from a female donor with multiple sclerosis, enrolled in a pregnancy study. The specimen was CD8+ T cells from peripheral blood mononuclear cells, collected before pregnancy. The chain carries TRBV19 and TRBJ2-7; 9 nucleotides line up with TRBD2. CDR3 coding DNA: TGTGCCAGTAGTATAGCTAGCGGGAACTACGAGCAGTACTTC. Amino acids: CASSIASGNYEQYF.